This TCR beta chain was sequenced in a study of T-cell reconstitution after alpha-beta-depleted transplantation in children. Germline CDR1 reads SGHRS; CDR2 reads YFSETQ. With 4 bases clipped from V and 0 bases from J, the junction kept 5 bases outside the gene matches. The CDR3 extends over 16 amino acids. During its preparation, the TCRbeta library received unique molecular identifiers. Using its own MiXCR run on the PCR reads, TCRdb lists one record per CDR3 protein. The sample holds over 550,000 distinct CDR3 sequences, about 11% seen once. The gene calls are TRBV5-1 and TRBJ2-3, with 10 bases identical to TRBD2. This sequence was found in a human donor who donated a stem cell graft to a child with acute myeloid leukemia. Here the sequenced sample was PBMCs from the stem cell graft donor, taken from the stem cell graft. The CDR3 here is CASSVRTSGSTDTQYF. Written as DNA, the CDR3 is TGCGCCAGCAGCGTCCGGACTAGCGGTAGCACAGATACGCAGTATTTT.